This TCR beta chain derives from a study of siplizumab effects on memory and regulatory T cells (dated by TCRdb to between 2018 and 2020). In the study overall: The effect of the anti-CD2 antibody siplizumab on alloreactive T-cell subsets was examined in allogeneic mixed lymphocyte reactions constructed from human PBMCs. Broader findings and caveats from the paper: Siplizumab significantly lowered the cumulative frequency of alloreactive sequences that could be traced to unstimulated CD4+ memory T cells. Roughly 80-97% of proliferating CD4+ or CD8+ clones could not be assigned a naive or memory phenotype. Unstimulated naive T cells appeared more diverse than memory T cells, and naive cells seemed to contribute substantially to the alloresponse. Because sequences below about 10^-5 frequency were poorly captured, only a minor fraction of alloreactive clones could be mapped to unstimulated subsets. Among mappable alloreactive CD4+ clones, an average Treg-derived fraction of less than 70% was observed with siplizumab, compared with roughly 25% in control reactions. The suppressive function of proliferating Tregs from siplizumab cultures was not functionally confirmed.

Comment on this clone: Its antigen is unknown. No per-base quality is available; no much larger clone lies one base away.

Its CDR3 holds 17 amino acids, cysteine through phenylalanine. The read is trimmed to its CDR3 DNA, 51 bases read in frame from base 1. CDR1 and CDR2 were assigned from the germline V gene as MGHRA and YSYEKL. Cut back by 4 bases and 4 bases, the V and J ends lie 20 bases apart. The library was made by the immunoSEQ multiplex PCR assay. Roughly 9.8 x 10^4 TCR templates per sample were assayed on the deep sequencing platform. Genomic DNA extracted from sorted T cells was used for TCRbeta CDR3 sequencing. The source study handled its data this way. The R programming language was used for the clonal analysis of the TCRbeta CDR3 data. Comparing unstimulated samples against CFSE-low samples taken after the reaction was how alloreactive CD4+ and CD8+ clones were defined. By matching sequences to the repertoires of sorted unstimulated Treg and non-Treg cells, each alloreactive CD4+ clone was assigned a regulatory or non-regulatory origin. Entries here come from immuneACCESS through TCRdb and include only in-frame sequences with V and J called. Some clones fail to appear in such tables; in the studies checked, an unresolved V gene covers under half of the shortfall, and the cause of the remainder is unknown. V, J and clone size were drawn from that table, and D and trimming were deduced from the DNA. This sample is represented by about 110,000 clones; more than 90% of them were singletons. Approximately 1.3% of the sample goes to the ten largest clones.

Sorted unstimulated T cells, along with proliferating T cells recovered from mixed lymphocyte reactions, underwent TCRbeta CDR3 sequencing. Fresh whole blood from 9 to 11 HLA-typed healthy donors was used to isolate PBMCs. This receptor chain uses TRBV4-1 and TRBJ1-3; the D segment could be TRBD1, given 6 matching bases. This sequence originates from a human donor in good health. Material: CD4+ T cells sorted from blood. CDR3 sequence: CASSRLTGGLSGNTIYF. The DNA sequence is as follows: TGCGCCAGCAGCCGGCTGACCGGGGGCCTCTCGGGAAACACCATATATTTT.